A selection of T cell receptor beta chains follows, all from one sample in a study of CD8 T cells in Susac syndrome. TCRdb recomputed calls from the immunoSEQ multiplex PCR reads with MiXCR, one row per CDR3 protein. The data show over 130,000 distinct CDR3 sequences, with around 95% seen just once and over 0.09% held by the top ten. Sequencing was carried out using CD4+ T cells from PBMCs. All receptors derive from a human donor with multiple sclerosis. CDR3s include the opening cysteine and the closing phenylalanine or tryptophan. D genes are given only for firm matches. Some rows mark clone size as missing; the rest say once, few, many or name a class of expanded clone.

v_gene: TRBV20-1
d_gene: TRBD2
abundance: -
j_gene: TRBJ2-7
CDR3nt: TGCAGTGCTATAATTAGCGGGACAAGCTCCTACGAGCAGTACTTC
CDR3aa: CSAIISGTSSYEQYF

v_gene: TRBV6-2/TRBV6-3
d_gene: -
abundance: -
j_gene: TRBJ2-1
CDR3nt: TGTGCCAGCTGGGACCGAACCTACAACGAGCAGTTCTTC
CDR3aa: CASWDRTYNEQFF

v_gene: TRBV27
d_gene: TRBD2
abundance: -
j_gene: TRBJ2-1
CDR3nt: TGTGCCAGCAGTTTGCCTAGCGGGGGGGTAGCGAGGCAGTTCTTC
CDR3aa: CASSLPSGGVARQFF

v_gene: TRBV15
d_gene: -
abundance: -
j_gene: TRBJ1-1
CDR3nt: TGTGCCACCAGCAAGGGGGGATGGTCGGCGAACACTGAAGCTTTCTTT
CDR3aa: CATSKGGWSANTEAFF

v_gene: TRBV11-2
d_gene: -
abundance: few
j_gene: TRBJ2-1
CDR3nt: TGTGCCAGCAGCTTAACCGGGCCCCCGAGACACAATGAGCAGTTCTTC
CDR3aa: CASSLTGPPRHNEQFF

v_gene: TRBV20-1
d_gene: TRBD2
abundance: -
j_gene: TRBJ2-7
CDR3nt: TGCAGTGCTAGCCGCGGGAGCGGCGAGCAGTACTTC
CDR3aa: CSASRGSGEQYF

v_gene: TRBV27
d_gene: -
abundance: -
j_gene: TRBJ2-7
CDR3nt: TGTGCCAGCAGTTTTTTTACGGGGAGCTCCTACGAGCAGTACTTC
CDR3aa: CASSFFTGSSYEQYF

v_gene: TRBV6-6
d_gene: -
abundance: -
j_gene: TRBJ1-5
CDR3nt: TGTGCCAGCAGCCAACAGGGAATTGAGCCCCAGCATTTT
CDR3aa: CASSQQGIEPQHF

v_gene: TRBV29-1
d_gene: TRBD2
abundance: -
j_gene: TRBJ2-7
CDR3nt: TGCAGCGTTGAGGTTAGCGGGGCCTCCTACGAGCAGTACTTC
CDR3aa: CSVEVSGASYEQYF

v_gene: TRBV29-1
d_gene: -
abundance: -
j_gene: TRBJ2-3
CDR3nt: TGCAGCGCACTGTTGGCGGATACGCAGTATTTT
CDR3aa: CSALLADTQYF

v_gene: TRBV20-1
d_gene: TRBD1
abundance: -
j_gene: TRBJ2-6
CDR3nt: TGCAGTGCTACGACAGGGGGCTCCTCTGGGGCCAACGTCCTGACTTTC
CDR3aa: CSATTGGSSGANVLTF

v_gene: TRBV6-5
d_gene: -
abundance: -
j_gene: TRBJ1-1
CDR3nt: TGTGCCAGCAGTTACTCCAGCTCTTCTGAAGCTTTCTTT
CDR3aa: CASSYSSSSEAFF

v_gene: TRBV29-1
d_gene: -
abundance: -
j_gene: TRBJ1-2
CDR3nt: TGCAGCGTCCGCAGGGCAGGGACTGGAGATGGCTACACCTTC
CDR3aa: CSVRRAGTGDGYTF

v_gene: TRBV6-5
d_gene: -
abundance: -
j_gene: TRBJ1-2
CDR3nt: TGTGCCAGCAGTTATGACCGTGGGCAGATCTATGGCTACACCTTC
CDR3aa: CASSYDRGQIYGYTF

v_gene: TRBV2
d_gene: -
abundance: -
j_gene: TRBJ2-5
CDR3nt: TGTGCCAGCAGAGAGGGTGGCAGTCAAGAGACCCAGTACTTC
CDR3aa: CASREGGSQETQYF

v_gene: TRBV29-1
d_gene: -
abundance: -
j_gene: TRBJ2-4
CDR3nt: TGCAGCGTTGTAGATCGGGCAGGGATAAACATTCAGTACTTC
CDR3aa: CSVVDRAGINIQYF

v_gene: TRBV30
d_gene: -
abundance: -
j_gene: TRBJ1-1
CDR3nt: TGTGCCTGGAGTGTACTCCCGTCCAGGGGGAACACTGAAGCTTTCTTT
CDR3aa: CAWSVLPSRGNTEAFF

v_gene: TRBV28
d_gene: TRBD1
abundance: -
j_gene: TRBJ2-7
CDR3nt: TGTGCCAGCAGTCAATACGGGACAGGGGGCGGTGAGCAGTACTTC
CDR3aa: CASSQYGTGGGEQYF

v_gene: TRBV20-1
d_gene: -
abundance: -
j_gene: TRBJ1-5
CDR3nt: TGCAGTGCTAGTGTCCTCAATCAGCCCCAGCATTTT
CDR3aa: CSASVLNQPQHF

v_gene: TRBV29-1
d_gene: -
abundance: -
j_gene: TRBJ1-2
CDR3nt: TGCAGCGTTAGAGCCGGGCCGAACTATGGCTACACCTTC
CDR3aa: CSVRAGPNYGYTF

v_gene: TRBV20-1
d_gene: -
abundance: -
j_gene: TRBJ2-7
CDR3nt: TGCAGTGCTAGAGACCGTCCTTGGGGGGGCGACGAGCAGTACTTC
CDR3aa: CSARDRPWGGDEQYF

v_gene: TRBV11-2
d_gene: TRBD1
abundance: -
j_gene: TRBJ1-5
CDR3nt: TGTGCCAGCAGCCAAGACAGGGCGGGCAATCAGCCCCAGCATTTT
CDR3aa: CASSQDRAGNQPQHF